This entry describes one T cell receptor beta chain. The V segment lost 7 bases and the J segment 2 bases; nucleotides outside the gene matches: 1. Germline CDR1 and CDR2: SNHLY and FYNNEI. This CDR3 contains 13 residues. The data were obtained in a study of shared clonotypes between healthy human individuals. Study as a whole: CD8 memory received one plate per donor, CD8 naive two, CD4 memory three and CD4 naive three.

Measured with immunoSEQ multiplex PCR; TCRdb has only the in-frame clones, and not every one. The sample includes over 2 million clones, roughly 95% of them seen just once. Recent vaccinations or acute infections were absent in the healthy HIV-negative adult donors. The receptor's source is a man younger than 35 in good health. What was sequenced was naive CD4+ T cells sorted from blood. As for subset: CD45RA+ positively selected. The chain has TRBV2 and TRBJ1-4; TRBD1 aligns across 7 bases. CDR3 sequence reads: CASNRGTNEKLFF. CDR3 coding DNA: TGTGCCAGCAACAGGGGCACTAATGAAAAACTGTTTTTT. The variable domain in full, completed from reference TRBV2 and TRBJ1-4, reads EPEVTQTPSHQVTQMGQEVILRCVPISNHLYFYWYRQILGQKVEFLVSFYNNEISEKSEIFDDQFSVERPDGSNFTLKIRSTKLEDSAMYFCASNRGTNEKLFFGSGTQLSVL.